This T cell receptor (beta chain) stems from a study of T cells in Graves' hyperthyroidism and ophthalmopathy. The study's findings and limits: The model predicted ophthalmopathy a median roughly six months before onset.

A patient was excluded if there was uncontrolled infection, other autoimmune disease, pregnancy or lactation. Based on clinical symptoms, serum thyroxine and TRAb, thyroid ultrasound and orbital computed tomography, diagnoses were reached. CDR3 size: 14 residues. The germline CDR1 and CDR2 sequences are KGHSH and LQKENI. V gave up 1 base and J gave up 5 bases, with 10 bases separating them. The TCR beta CDR3 regions underwent amplification using RNA transcripts as the source. Using the HTBI primer set, a first-round RT-PCR was run on the TCR CDR3. TCRdb independently ran MiXCR on the multiplex PCR reads; one entry per CDR3 protein. The sample carries about 260,000 distinct CDR3 sequences, 25% recorded once. There are a few counts of this clonotype. The antigen is undetermined.

The chain couples TRBV18 to TRBJ2-3; D unclear. Sequenced input: blood. The receptor was isolated from a man aged 40-49 years with Graves' hyperthyroidism that later progressed to Graves' ophthalmopathy. CDR3 DNA: TGTGCCAGCTCACCACAGCACCCCCAAGATACGCAGTATTTT. Translating it yields CASSPQHPQDTQYF.